This TCR beta chain stems from a study of regulatory T cells in long-lasting Graves disease. This sample's time point: newly diagnosed GD, antithyroid drugs for less than 3 months. PBMC RNA was the source of the TCR library. Patients hailed from an endocrinology department in Xi'an, China. This clonotype was observed at least ten times. The authors built TCR beta libraries using iRepertoire HTBI primers and Arm-PCR of CDR3 regions. MiXCR, run by TCRdb on the multiplex PCR reads, gives a single entry per CDR3 protein. This table has under 300,000 distinct CDR3 sequences, around 20% appearing once. CDR1 is SNHLY and CDR2 is FYNNEI in the germline V gene. The junction had 5 bases not matched to a gene; V was cut back by 7 bases and J by 6 bases. CDR3 length: 13 residues.

This TCR derives from a female donor with Graves disease. The specimen was peripheral blood mononuclear cells (PBMCs), collected at new diagnosis, from a patient treated with antithyroid drugs. The chain employs TRBV2 and TRBJ2-1; 8 nucleotides align to TRBD2. CDR3 residues: CASKGLEFNEQFF. The DNA for the CDR3 is TGTGCCAGCAAGGGACTAGAGTTCAATGAGCAGTTCTTC.